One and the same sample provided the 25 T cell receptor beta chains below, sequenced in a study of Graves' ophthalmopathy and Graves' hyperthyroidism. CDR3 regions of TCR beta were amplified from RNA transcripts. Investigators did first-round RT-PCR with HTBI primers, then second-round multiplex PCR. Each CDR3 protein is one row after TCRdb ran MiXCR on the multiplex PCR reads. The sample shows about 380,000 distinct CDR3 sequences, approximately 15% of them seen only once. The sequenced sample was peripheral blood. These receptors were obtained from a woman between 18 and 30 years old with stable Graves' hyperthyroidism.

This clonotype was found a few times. The CDR3 reads CATSAGIGANVLTF. The CDR3 region has the DNA TGTGCCACCTCGGCCGGGATCGGGGCCAACGTCCTGACTTTC. The gene calls are TRBV19 and TRBJ2-6; D is perhaps TRBD2 (5 bases). Germline CDR1 LNHDA, CDR2 SQIVND (reference sequence). The germline V and J ends were trimmed by 10 bases and 4 bases, with 14 bases remaining between them. CDR3 length: 14 residues.

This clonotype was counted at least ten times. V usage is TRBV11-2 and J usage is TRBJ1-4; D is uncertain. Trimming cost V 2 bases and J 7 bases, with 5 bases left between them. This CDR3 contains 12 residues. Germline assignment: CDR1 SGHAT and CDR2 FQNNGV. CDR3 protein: CASSLYGEKLFF. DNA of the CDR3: TGTGCCAGCAGCTTATACGGTGAAAAACTGTTTTTT. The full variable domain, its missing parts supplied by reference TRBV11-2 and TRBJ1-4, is EAGVAQSPRYKIIEKRQSVAFWCNPISGHATLYWYQQILGQGPKLLIQFQNNGVVDDSQLPKDRFSAERLKGVDSTLKIQPAKLEDSAVYLCASSLYGEKLFFGSGTQLSVL.

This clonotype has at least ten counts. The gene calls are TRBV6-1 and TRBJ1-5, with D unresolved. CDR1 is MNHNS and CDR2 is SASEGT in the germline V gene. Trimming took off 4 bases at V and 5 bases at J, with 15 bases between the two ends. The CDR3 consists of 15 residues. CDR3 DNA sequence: TGTGCCAGCAGTGGACGGAGCGGAGTGGATCAGCCCCAGCATTTT. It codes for CASSGRSGVDQPQHF.

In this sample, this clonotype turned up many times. The CDR3 loop is CASSQDRGPYGYTF. DNA for the CDR3: TGCGCCAGCAGCCAAGACAGGGGCCCCTATGGCTACACCTTC. This sequence joins TRBV4-3 and TRBJ1-2; tentative D call: TRBD1 (6 bases). V was shortened by 0 bases and J by 4 bases, with 9 bases between the two germline ends. The CDR3 has 14 residues. CDR1 and CDR2 from the germline V gene are LGHNA and YSLEER.

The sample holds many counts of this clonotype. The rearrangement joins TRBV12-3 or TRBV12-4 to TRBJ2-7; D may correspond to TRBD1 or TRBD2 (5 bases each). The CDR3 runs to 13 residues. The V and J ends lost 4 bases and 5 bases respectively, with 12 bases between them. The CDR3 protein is CASSSRGANEQYF. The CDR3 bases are TGTGCCAGCAGTTCCCGAGGGGCGAACGAGCAGTACTTC.

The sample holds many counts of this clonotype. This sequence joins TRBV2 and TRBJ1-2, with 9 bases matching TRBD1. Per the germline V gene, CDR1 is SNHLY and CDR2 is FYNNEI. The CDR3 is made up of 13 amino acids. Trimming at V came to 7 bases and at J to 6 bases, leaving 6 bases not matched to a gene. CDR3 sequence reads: CASTGTGKDGYTF. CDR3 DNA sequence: TGTGCCAGCACCGGGACAGGGAAGGATGGCTACACCTTC.

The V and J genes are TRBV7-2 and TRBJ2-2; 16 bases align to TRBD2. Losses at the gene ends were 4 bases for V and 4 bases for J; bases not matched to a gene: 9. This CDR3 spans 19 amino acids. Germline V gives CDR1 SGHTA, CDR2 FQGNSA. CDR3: CASSSTGTSGGAGTGELFF. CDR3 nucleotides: TGTGCCAGCAGCTCCACCGGGACTAGCGGGGGGGCGGGCACCGGGGAGCTGTTTTTT.

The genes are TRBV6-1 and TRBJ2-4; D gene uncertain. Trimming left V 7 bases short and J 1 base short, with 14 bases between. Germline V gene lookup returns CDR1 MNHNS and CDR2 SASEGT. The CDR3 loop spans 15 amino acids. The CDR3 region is CASTPDIGAKNIQYF. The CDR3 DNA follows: TGTGCCAGCACCCCAGATATAGGGGCCAAAAACATTCAGTACTTC.

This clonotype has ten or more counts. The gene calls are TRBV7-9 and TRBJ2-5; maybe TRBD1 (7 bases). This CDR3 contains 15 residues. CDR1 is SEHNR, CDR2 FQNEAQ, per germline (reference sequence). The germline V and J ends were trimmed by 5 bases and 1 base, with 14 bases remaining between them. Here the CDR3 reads CASSPGGRIQETQYF. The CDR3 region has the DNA TGTGCCAGCAGCCCAGGGGGGAGGATCCAAGAGACCCAGTACTTC.

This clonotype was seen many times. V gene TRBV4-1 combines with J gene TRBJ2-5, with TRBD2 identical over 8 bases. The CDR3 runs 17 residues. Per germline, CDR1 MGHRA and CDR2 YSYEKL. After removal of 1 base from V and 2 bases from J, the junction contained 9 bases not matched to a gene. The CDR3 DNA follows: TGCGCCAGCAGCCAAGTTTACCGAGCGGGGGTGCAAGAGACCCAGTACTTC. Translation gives CASSQVYRAGVQETQYF.

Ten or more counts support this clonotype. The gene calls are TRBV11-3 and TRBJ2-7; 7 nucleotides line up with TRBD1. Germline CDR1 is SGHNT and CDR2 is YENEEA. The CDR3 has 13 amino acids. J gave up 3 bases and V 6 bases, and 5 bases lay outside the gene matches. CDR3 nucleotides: TGTGCCAGCAGGGCCGGGACAGACTACGAGCAGTACTTC. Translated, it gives CASRAGTDYEQYF.

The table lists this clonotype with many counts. CDR3 nucleotides: TGTGCCAGCAGGACAGGTTCCTACGAGCAGTACTTC. Translation: CASRTGSYEQYF. The chain employs TRBV12-3 or TRBV12-4 and TRBJ2-7; maybe TRBD1 (6 bases). Trimming took off 6 bases at V and 1 base at J, with 7 bases between the two ends. The CDR3 runs 12 residues.

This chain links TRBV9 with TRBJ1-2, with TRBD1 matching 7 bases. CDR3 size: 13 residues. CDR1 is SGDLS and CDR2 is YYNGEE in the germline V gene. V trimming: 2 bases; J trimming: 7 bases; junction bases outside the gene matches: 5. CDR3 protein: CASSVQGGFGYTF. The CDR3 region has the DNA TGTGCCAGCAGCGTCCAGGGGGGCTTTGGCTACACCTTC.

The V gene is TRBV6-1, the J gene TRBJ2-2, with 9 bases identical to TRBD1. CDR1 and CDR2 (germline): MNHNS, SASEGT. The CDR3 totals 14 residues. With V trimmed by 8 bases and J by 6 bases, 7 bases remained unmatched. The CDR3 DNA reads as TGTGCCAGCTTTTGGACAGGGGAATCCGGGGAGCTGTTTTTT. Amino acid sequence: CASFWTGESGELFF.

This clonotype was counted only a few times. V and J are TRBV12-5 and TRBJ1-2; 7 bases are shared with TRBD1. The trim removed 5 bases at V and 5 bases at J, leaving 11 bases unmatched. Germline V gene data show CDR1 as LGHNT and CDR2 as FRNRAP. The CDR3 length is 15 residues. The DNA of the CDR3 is TGTGCTAGTGGTAGCTTACAGGGGACTCAGTATGGCTACACCTTC. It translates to CASGSLQGTQYGYTF. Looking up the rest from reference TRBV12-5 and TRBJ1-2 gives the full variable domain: DARVTQTPRHKVTEMGQEVTMRCQPILGHNTVFWYRQTMMQGLELLAYFRNRAPLDDSGMPKDRFSAEMPDATLATLKIQPSEPRDSAVYFCASGSLQGTQYGYTFGSGTRLTVV.

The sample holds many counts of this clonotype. DNA of the CDR3: TGTGCCAGCAGCCTGGGAGTATGGACTGAAGCTTTCTTT. It encodes CASSLGVWTEAFF. This chain joins TRBV27 and TRBJ1-1, with unresolved D. CDR3 length: 13 amino acids. Germline V CDR1 and CDR2: MNHEY, SMNVEV (reference sequence). V shed 6 bases and J shed 5 bases, with 13 bases lying between them.

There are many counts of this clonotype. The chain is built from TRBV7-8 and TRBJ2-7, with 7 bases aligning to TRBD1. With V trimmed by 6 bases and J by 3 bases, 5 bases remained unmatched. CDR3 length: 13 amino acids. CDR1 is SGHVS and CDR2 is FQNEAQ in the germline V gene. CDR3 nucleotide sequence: TGTGCCAGCAGTCCGGGACAGAACTACGAGCAGTACTTC. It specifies CASSPGQNYEQYF. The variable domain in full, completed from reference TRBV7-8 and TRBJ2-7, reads GAGVSQSPRYKVAKRGQDVALRCDPISGHVSLFWYQQALGQGPEFLTYFQNEAQLDKSGLPSDRFFAERPEGSVSTLKIQRTQQEDSAVYLCASSPGQNYEQYFGPGTRLTVT.

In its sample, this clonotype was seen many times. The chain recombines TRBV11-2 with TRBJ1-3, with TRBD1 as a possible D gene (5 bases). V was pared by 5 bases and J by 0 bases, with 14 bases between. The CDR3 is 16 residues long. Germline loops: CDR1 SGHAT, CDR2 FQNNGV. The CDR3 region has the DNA TGTGCCAGCAGCATACGGCAGGGAAGCTCTGGAAACACCATATATTTT. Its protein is CASSIRQGSSGNTIYF.

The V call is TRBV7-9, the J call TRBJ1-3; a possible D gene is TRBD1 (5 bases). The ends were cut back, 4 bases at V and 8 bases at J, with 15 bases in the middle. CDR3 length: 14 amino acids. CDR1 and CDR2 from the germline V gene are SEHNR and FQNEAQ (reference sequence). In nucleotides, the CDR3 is TGTGCCAGCAGCTACGATGGGACGCGCGACACCATATATTTT. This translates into CASSYDGTRDTIYF. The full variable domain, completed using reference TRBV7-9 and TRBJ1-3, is DTGVSQNPRHKITKRGQNVTFRCDPISEHNRLYWYRQTLGQGPEFLTYFQNEAQLEKSRLLSDRFSAERPKGSFSTLEIQRTEQGDSAMYLCASSYDGTRDTIYFGEGSWLTVV.

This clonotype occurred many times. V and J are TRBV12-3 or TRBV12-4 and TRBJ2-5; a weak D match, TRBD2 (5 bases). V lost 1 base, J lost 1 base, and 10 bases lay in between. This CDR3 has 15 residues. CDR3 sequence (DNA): TGTGCCAGCAGTTTAGTCGGAGGATTCCAAGAGACCCAGTACTTC. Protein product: CASSLVGGFQETQYF.

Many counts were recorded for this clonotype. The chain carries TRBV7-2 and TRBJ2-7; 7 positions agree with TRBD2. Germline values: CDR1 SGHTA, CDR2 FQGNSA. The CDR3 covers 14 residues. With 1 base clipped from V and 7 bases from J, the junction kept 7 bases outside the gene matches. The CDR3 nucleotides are TGTGCCAGCAGCTTAGGTGGGCCCGGGGGGGAGCAGTACTTC. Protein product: CASSLGGPGGEQYF.

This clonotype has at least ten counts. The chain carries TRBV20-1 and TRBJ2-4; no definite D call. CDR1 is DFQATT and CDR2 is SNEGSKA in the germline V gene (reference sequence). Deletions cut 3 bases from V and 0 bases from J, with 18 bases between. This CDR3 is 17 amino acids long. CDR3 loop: CSASNIVRAIAKNIQYF. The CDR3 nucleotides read TGCAGTGCTAGTAATATCGTCCGCGCCATAGCCAAAAACATTCAGTACTTC.

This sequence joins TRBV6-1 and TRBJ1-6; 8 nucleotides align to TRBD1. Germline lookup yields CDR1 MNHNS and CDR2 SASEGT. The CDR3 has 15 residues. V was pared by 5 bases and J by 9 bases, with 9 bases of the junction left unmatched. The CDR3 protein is CASSIYGTGVSPLHF. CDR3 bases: TGTGCCAGCAGTATCTACGGGACAGGTGTTTCACCCCTCCACTTT.

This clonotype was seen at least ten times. CDR3 region: CASTSGPLKETQYF. Here the CDR3 DNA reads TGTGCCAGCACCTCGGGACCGCTGAAAGAGACCCAGTACTTC. V gene TRBV12-3 or TRBV12-4 combines with J gene TRBJ2-5; D tentatively fits TRBD1 or TRBD2 (5 bases each). CDR3 length equals 14 residues. V lost 7 bases, J lost 3 bases, and 15 bases lay in between.

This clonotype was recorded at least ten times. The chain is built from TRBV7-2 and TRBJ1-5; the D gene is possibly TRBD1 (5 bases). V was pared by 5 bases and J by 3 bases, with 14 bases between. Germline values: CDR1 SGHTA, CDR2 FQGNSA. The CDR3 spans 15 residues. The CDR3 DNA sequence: TGTGCCAGCAGCAGACAGCAGGGAAACAATCAGCCCCAGCATTTT. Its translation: CASSRQQGNNQPQHF.